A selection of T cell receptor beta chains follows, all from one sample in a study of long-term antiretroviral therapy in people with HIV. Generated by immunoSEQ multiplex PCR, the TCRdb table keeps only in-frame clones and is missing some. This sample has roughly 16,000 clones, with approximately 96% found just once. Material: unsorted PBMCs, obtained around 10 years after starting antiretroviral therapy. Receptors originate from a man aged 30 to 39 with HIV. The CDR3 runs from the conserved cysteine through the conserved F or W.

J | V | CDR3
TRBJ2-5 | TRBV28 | CASSVGQGAPETQYF
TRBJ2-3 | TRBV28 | CASSLNPSPATDTQYF
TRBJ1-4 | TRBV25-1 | CASSESISGTANEKLFF
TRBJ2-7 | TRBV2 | CASSVGARKNYEQYF
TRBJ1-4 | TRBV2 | CASKLGGLSSEKLFF
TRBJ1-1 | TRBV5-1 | CASSLDGQGEAFF
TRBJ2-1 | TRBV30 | CAWEPGQGTYEQFF
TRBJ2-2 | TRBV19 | CASAHLDQSGGELFF
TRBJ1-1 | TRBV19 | CASSTAMGQPRGAFF
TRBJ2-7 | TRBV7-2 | CASSLGSLRQLNYEQYF
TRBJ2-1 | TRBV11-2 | CASSFQTSGVRGEQFF
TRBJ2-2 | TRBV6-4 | CASSEQTFTGELFF
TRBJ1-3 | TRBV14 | CASSLPGRTSGNTIYF
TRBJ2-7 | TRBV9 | CASSVDQGATYEQYF
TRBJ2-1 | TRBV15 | CATSRGAIEGYNEQFF
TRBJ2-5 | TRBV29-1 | CSVEHGLGETQYF
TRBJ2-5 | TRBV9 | CASSVDPGLAGAQETQYF
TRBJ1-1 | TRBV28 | CASSFGANMNTEAFF
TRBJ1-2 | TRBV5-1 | CASSSGVGLLTGDYGYTF
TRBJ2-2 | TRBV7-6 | CASSLARQNTGELFF
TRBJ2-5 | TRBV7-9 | CASSLLGQGPQETQYF
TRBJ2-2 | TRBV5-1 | CASSLDRLNTGELFF
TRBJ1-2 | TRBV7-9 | CASSPDLGGNGYTF
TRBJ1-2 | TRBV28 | CASSSGTKGSYTF
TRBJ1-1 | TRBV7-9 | CASSDRGGVTTEAFF
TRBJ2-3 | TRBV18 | CASSPTGSEDTQYF
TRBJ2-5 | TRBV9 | CASSPRTSQETQYF
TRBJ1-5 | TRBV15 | CATSRDKGGQPQHF
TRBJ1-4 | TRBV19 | CASSRQQGTNEKLFF
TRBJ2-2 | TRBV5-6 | CASRLAGELNTGELFF
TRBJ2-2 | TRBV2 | CASSPGTGGPNTGELFF
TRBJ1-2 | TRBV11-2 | CASSQFRGNDGYTF
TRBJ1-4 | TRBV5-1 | CASSQGGTGEEKLFF
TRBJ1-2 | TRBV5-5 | CASSAGTDYGYTF
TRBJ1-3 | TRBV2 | CASSDRGNTIYF
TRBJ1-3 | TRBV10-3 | CAISETAKLNTIYF
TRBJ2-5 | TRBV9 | CASSGSGGTQETQYF
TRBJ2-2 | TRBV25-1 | CASRRAGDTGELFF
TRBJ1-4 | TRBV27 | CASSSLINLDRNEKLFF
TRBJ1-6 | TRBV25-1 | CASSSMDRGHPLHF
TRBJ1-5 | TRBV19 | CASSIPGSGGLQPQHF